The table lists the clone carrying this T cell receptor (beta chain) with many counts. Antigen unknown. This CDR3 is built from 15 residues. Germline lookup yields CDR1 SQVTM and CDR2 ANQGSEA. The V gene lost 0 bases and the J gene lost 5 bases, with 16 bases spanning the gap. The source of the sample is a study of CD8 T cells in ankylosing spondylitis. Study results and caveats: There was reportedly significant enrichment of clones that were disease-linked in matched ankylosing spondylitis synovial fluid. In ankylosing spondylitis blood, a motif of fewer than 10 highly homologous TCR beta variants appeared characteristic.

One entry per CDR3 protein, called by TCRdb with MiXCR from the 5' RACE reads. The repertoire includes a few hundred thousand distinct CDR3 sequences, more than 5.5% of them detected once, and approximately 14% sits in the top ten. The origin of this receptor is a male donor with ankylosing spondylitis. This chain connects TRBV29-1 to TRBJ1-2, with a tentative D call TRBD1 (5 bases). Sequenced sample: blood, either unsorted or a sorted T cell fraction (not recorded which). In DNA, the CDR3 is TGCAGCGTTGAAGATTGGGGGGAAGGCGCGTATGGCTACACCTTC. Encoded protein: CSVEDWGEGAYGYTF. The entire variable domain, with the rest obtained from reference TRBV29-1 and TRBJ1-2, is as follows: SAVISQKPSRDICQRGTSLTIQCQVDSQVTMMFWYRQQPGQSLTLIATANQGSEATYESGFVIDKFPISRPNLTFSTLTVSNMSPEDSSIYLCSVEDWGEGAYGYTFGSGTRLTVV.